The 13 T cell receptor beta chains below were found in one sample sequenced in a study of vaccination and CD4 T cells after COVID-19. Time point: late sampling 161 to 241 days after vaccination in three convalescent patients. Treatment reported: roughly 10-day PBMC culture with coronavirus spike peptide pools or control peptides (ViraFEST assay). These receptors lack a known antigen. The study sequenced cultured CD4+ T cell DNA using the Oncomine TCR Beta short-read assay. TCRdb independently ran MiXCR on the PCR reads; one entry per CDR3 protein. The sample has 18,000 or so distinct CDR3 sequences; approximately 56% are singletons. The source was CD4+ T cells from blood, cultured in vitro, collected about 7 months after SARS-CoV-2 vaccination. The receptors here all came from a human donor who had recovered from COVID-19.

The chain carries TRBV27 and TRBJ2-1; 8 bases are shared with TRBD2. The J segment lost 8 bases and the V segment lost 8 bases, leaving 11 bases of the junction unmatched. CDR1 is MNHEY, CDR2 SMNVEV, per germline (reference sequence). There are 14 residues in the CDR3. CDR3 nucleotide sequence: TGTGCCAGCCGAACACTAGCGGCGTATGATGAGCAGTTCTTC. Its protein product is CASRTLAAYDEQFF.

A few counts support this clonotype. The chain is built from TRBV7-9 and TRBJ1-1; 8 bases line up with TRBD1. The CDR3 is 13 amino acids. CDR1 is SEHNR, CDR2 FQNEAQ, per germline (reference sequence). V gave up 5 bases and J gave up 10 bases; unmatched junction bases: 9. The DNA for the CDR3 is TGTGCCAGCAGCAGCCATATTGGGACAGGAGCTTTCTTT. Translated: CASSSHIGTGAFF.

The gene calls are TRBV15 and TRBJ1-6; D ambiguous. Deletions cut 6 bases from V and 7 bases from J, with 13 bases between. The CDR3 sequence is 14 residues long. Germline CDR1 is LNHNV and CDR2 is YYDKDF (reference sequence). The DNA of the CDR3 is TGTGCCACCAGTTCACATAGGATGAATTCACCCCTCCACTTT. Its translation: CATSSHRMNSPLHF.

As to this clonotype: At one end the junction does not follow the germline gene, possibly because of a read error. The chain is built from TRBV18 and TRBJ2-3; D uncertain. This CDR3 comprises 17 residues. CDR1 is KGHSH, CDR2 LQKENI, per germline. This CDR3 reads CASSPPIATPRTDTQYF. The CDR3 DNA reads TGTGCCAGCTCACCGCCGATTGCGACCCCTCGCACAGATACACAGTATTTT.

In this sample, this clonotype turned up a few times. The rearrangement uses TRBV6-1 and TRBJ2-2; perhaps TRBD1 as D (8 bases). Germline values: CDR1 MNHNS, CDR2 SASEGT. This CDR3 is 17 amino acids long. The ends were cut back, 6 bases at V and 5 bases at J, with 22 bases in the middle. This CDR3 is CASRAQGGPILTGELFF. In nucleotides, the CDR3 is TGTGCCAGCAGGGCACAGGGGGGGCCCATACTAACCGGGGAGCTGTTTTTT.

A few counts support this clonotype. The CDR3 sequence is CASSLSGADTQYF. As DNA, the CDR3 is TGTGCCAGCAGCTTAAGCGGGGCAGATACGCAGTATTTT. The V call is TRBV7-3, the J call TRBJ2-3, with a possible D match to TRBD2 (6 bases). Germline loops: CDR1 SGHTA, CDR2 FQGTGA. The CDR3 is made up of 13 amino acids. V dropped 1 base and J dropped 4 bases, with 6 bases sitting between them.

This chain links TRBV20-1 with TRBJ2-3, with D perhaps matching TRBD1 or TRBD2 (7 bases each). The CDR3 is 14 amino acids. Germline values: CDR1 DFQATT, CDR2 SNEGSKA (reference sequence). The V end was cut by 3 bases, the J end by 3 bases, with 13 bases between. CDR3 DNA: TGCAGTGCTAGGGACCAGGGGGGGACAGATACGCAGTATTTT. Protein: CSARDQGGTDTQYF.

This clonotype is termed medium-sized (0.01 to 0.1%). This chain uses TRBV20-1 with TRBJ2-3, with 8 bases lining up with TRBD2. CDR1 DFQATT and CDR2 SNEGSKA come from the germline V gene (reference sequence). V shed 5 bases and J 5 bases; nucleotides not matched to a gene: 9. This CDR3 is 14 amino acids long. For the CDR3, the DNA is TGCAGTGCTTGGGCCGGGGGGGCAGGAGATACGCAGTATTTT. Its translation: CSAWAGGAGDTQYF.

V usage is TRBV27 and J usage is TRBJ2-5; 9 bases match TRBD2. Per the germline V gene, CDR1 is MNHEY and CDR2 is SMNVEV (reference sequence). Germline trimming cut 4 bases from V and 5 bases from J; bases unmatched to any gene: 11. The CDR3 loop spans 16 amino acids. CDR3 DNA sequence: TGTGCCAGCAGTTCAAGCGGGAGGATCTCGCGGGAGACCCAGTACTTC. Translated: CASSSSGRISRETQYF.

This clonotype showed up just a few times. The chain combines TRBV7-2 with TRBJ2-7; no definite D call. This CDR3 is 13 amino acids long. Per germline, CDR1 SGHTA and CDR2 FQGNSA. V lost 5 bases to trimming and J lost 4 bases, with 12 bases between them. The CDR3 loop is CASSLPRLYEQYF. CDR3 coding DNA: TGTGCCAGCAGCCTTCCAAGGCTGTACGAGCAGTACTTC.

The V gene is TRBV20-1, the J gene TRBJ2-3; TRBD2 matches 14 bases. Germline V lookup: CDR1 DFQATT, CDR2 SNEGSKA (reference sequence). The CDR3 spans 17 residues. Trimming at V came to 3 bases and at J to 0 bases, leaving 5 bases not matched to a gene. The DNA for the CDR3 is TGCAGTGCTAGTCCGACTAGCGGGAGGGCCAGCACAGATACGCAGTATTTT. It translates to CSASPTSGRASTDTQYF.

This clonotype was seen once. The rearrangement joins TRBV10-1 to TRBJ1-5, with 8 bases lining up with TRBD1. The CDR3 is 14 amino acids. The V gene end was trimmed by 4 bases and the J gene end by 7 bases; junction bases not matched to a gene: 6. Germline CDR1 and CDR2: WNHNN and SYGVQD (reference sequence). The CDR3 DNA reads as TGCGCCAGCAGTGGCCAGGGGGCTAGGCAGCCCCAGCATTTT. Translation gives CASSGQGARQPQHF.

This clonotype was recorded once. The genes are TRBV18 and TRBJ2-5; D remains ambiguous. In germline, CDR1 is KGHSH, CDR2 LQKENI. V dropped 3 bases and J dropped 4 bases, with 9 bases sitting between them. The CDR3 loop spans 13 amino acids. The CDR3 DNA reads as TGTGCCAGCTCACCGCCCGGGCGAGAGACCCAGTACTTC. Protein sequence: CASSPPGRETQYF.